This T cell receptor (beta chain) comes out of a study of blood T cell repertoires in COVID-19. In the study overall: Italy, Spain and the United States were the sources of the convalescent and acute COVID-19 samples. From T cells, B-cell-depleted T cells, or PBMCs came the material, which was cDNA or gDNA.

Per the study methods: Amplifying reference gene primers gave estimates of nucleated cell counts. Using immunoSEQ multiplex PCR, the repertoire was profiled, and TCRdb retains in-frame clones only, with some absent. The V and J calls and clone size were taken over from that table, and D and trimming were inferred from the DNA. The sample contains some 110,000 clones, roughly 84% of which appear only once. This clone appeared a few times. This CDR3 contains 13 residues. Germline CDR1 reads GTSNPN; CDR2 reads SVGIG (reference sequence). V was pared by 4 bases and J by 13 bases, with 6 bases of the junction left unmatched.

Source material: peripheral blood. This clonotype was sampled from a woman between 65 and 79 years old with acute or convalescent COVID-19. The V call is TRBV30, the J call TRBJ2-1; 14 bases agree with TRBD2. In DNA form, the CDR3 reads TGTGCCTGGACAGGACTAGCGGGAGGAACACAGTTCTTC. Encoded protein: CAWTGLAGGTQFF.